This is a list of T cell receptor beta chains from one sample in a study of cytomegalovirus exposure and HLA in healthy donors. The method was immunoSEQ multiplex PCR; TCRdb's version includes in-frame clones alone and lacks a portion of them. There are 50,000 or so clones in the sample; more than 65% occur only once, and 30% to 40% lies in the top ten. Sequencing was done on a sample of PBMCs. The receptors were gathered from a man aged 35 to 55 in good health and CMV-seropositive. Each CDR3 is given with its conserved first and last residue. D genes are given only for firm matches. Clone size is stated in some rows and not others, as once, few, many or a class when expanded.

>TRBJ1-1|NA|TRBD1|TRBV6-1
TGTGCCAGCGGGGACAGCTATGACACTGAAGCTTTCTTT
CASGDSYDTEAFF
>TRBJ2-7|NA|NA|TRBV7-9
TGTTCCAGCAGCTTTCACCCAGGTATGGAGCAGTACTTC
CSSSFHPGMEQYF
>TRBJ2-5|NA|NA|TRBV15
TGTGCCACCAGCAGAGATCTCGTGTTAGCAGAGACCCAGTACTTC
CATSRDLVLAETQYF
>TRBJ2-5|NA|NA|TRBV7-2
TGTGCCAGCAGGATGGAGGGGGAGACCCAGTACTTC
CASRMEGETQYF
>TRBJ2-2|NA|TRBD2|TRBV4-3
TGCGCCAGCAGCCCGGGACTAGCGGGGGGGCCCGACACCGGGGAGCTGTTTTTT
CASSPGLAGGPDTGELFF
>TRBJ1-5|NA|NA|TRBV6-1
TGTGCCACCGAGGACAGTTTGAGGCAGCCCCAGCATTTT
CATEDSLRQPQHF
>TRBJ2-1|NA|NA|TRBV27
TGTGCCAGCAGTTTATCCCCTGGACAGCACAATGAGCAGTTCTTC
CASSLSPGQHNEQFF
>TRBJ1-2|NA|NA|TRBV7-2
TGTGCCAGCAGCCCCCAGGGGTACTATGGCTACACCTTC
CASSPQGYYGYTF
>TRBJ1-1|NA|TRBD1|TRBV6-5
TGTGCCAGCAGTTCACGGACAGGTGGGAACACTGAAGCTTTCTTT
CASSSRTGGNTEAFF
>TRBJ1-1|NA|NA|TRBV6-6
TGTGCCAGCAGTTCGTTAGGACAGACGAACACTGAAGCTTTCTTT
CASSSLGQTNTEAFF
>TRBJ2-1|NA|NA|TRBV9
TGTGCCAGCAGCGTCCGGGACTCTTCCTACAATGAGCAGTTCTTC
CASSVRDSSYNEQFF
>TRBJ2-3|NA|NA|TRBV5-6
TGTGCCAGCAGCTTGTTTCACTACACAGATACGCAGTATTTT
CASSLFHYTDTQYF
>TRBJ1-1|NA|NA|TRBV2
TGTGCCAGCAGCGCAGGTCTTACAGCTTTCTTT
CASSAGLTAFF
>TRBJ2-2|few|TRBD1|TRBV4-3
TGCGCCAGCAGGTGGGACAGGGGCGGCGGGGAGCTGTTTTTT
CASRWDRGGGELFF
>TRBJ1-1|NA|TRBD1|TRBV5-1
TGCGCCAGCAGCCGCGGACAGGGAGGAGGCACTGAAGCTTTCTTT
CASSRGQGGGTEAFF
>TRBJ1-5|NA|NA|TRBV18
TGTGCCAGCTCACCACCGGGAAGGGGAAGCAATCAGCCCCAGCATTTT
CASSPPGRGSNQPQHF
>TRBJ1-1|NA|NA|TRBV7-3
TGTGCCAGCAGCTTAGGCGGCAGCCCTAAGAACACTGAAGCTTTCTTT
CASSLGGSPKNTEAFF
>TRBJ1-1|NA|TRBD1|TRBV5-1
TGCGCCAGCAGCCCAGGGACAGGGGGTAATCTGAACACTGAAGCTTTCTTT
CASSPGTGGNLNTEAFF
>TRBJ1-4|NA|NA|TRBV5-1
TGCGCCACAAAACAGGGAACGGCAACTAATGAAAAACTGTTTTTT
CATKQGTATNEKLFF
>TRBJ2-1|few|TRBD2|TRBV29-1
TGCAGCGTTGAAGCCCCAGCGGGGATCAACAATGAGCAGTTCTTC
CSVEAPAGINNEQFF
>TRBJ1-4|NA|NA|TRBV2
TGTGCCAGCAGTGTAGATGGGAGGGGAAGGGAAAAACTGTTTTTT
CASSVDGRGREKLFF
>TRBJ2-2|NA|NA|TRBV5-1
TGCGCCAGCTCCGCGGGGGCCGGGAACACCGGGGAGCTGTTTTTT
CASSAGAGNTGELFF
>TRBJ2-5|NA|TRBD1|TRBV2
TGTGCCAGCCGGACAGGGTATGTCCGGCAAGAGACCCAGTACTTC
CASRTGYVRQETQYF
>TRBJ1-2|NA|TRBD1|TRBV6-5
TGTGCCAGCGGTACAGGGGGCTATGGCTACACCTTC
CASGTGGYGYTF
>TRBJ2-5|NA|TRBD2|TRBV6-1
TGTGCCAGCAGTGTGGGACTAGCGGAGGAGACCCAGTACTTC
CASSVGLAEETQYF
>TRBJ2-3|NA|TRBD2|TRBV4-2
TGTGCCAGCAGCCAACCCCTACAGCGGGGGGGTAGCACAGATACGCAGTATTTT
CASSQPLQRGGSTDTQYF
>TRBJ1-1|NA|NA|TRBV7-8
TGTGCCAGCAGCCCAACAGGGTCTAGGGACACTGAAGCTTTCTTT
CASSPTGSRDTEAFF
>TRBJ1-5|NA|NA|TRBV6-1
TGTGCCAGCAGCGAACGGGGGGCTTCGAGGCCCCAGCATTTT
CASSERGASRPQHF
>TRBJ2-7|NA|NA|TRBV19
TGTGCCAGTAGTATGGTGCAGCGTTCCTACGAGCAGTACTTC
CASSMVQRSYEQYF
>TRBJ1-1|NA|NA|TRBV18
TGTGCCAGCTCACCAATGACAGCAACTGAAGCTTTCTTT
CASSPMTATEAFF
>TRBJ1-2|NA|NA|TRBV6-1
TGTGCCAGCAGGGTAGGGGGAATCTATGGCTACACCTTC
CASRVGGIYGYTF
>TRBJ2-2|NA|NA|TRBV18
TGTGCCAGCTCACCCTTGACAGGTGGAACCGGGGAGCTGTTTTTT
CASSPLTGGTGELFF
>TRBJ1-5|NA|TRBD1|TRBV27
TGTGCCAGCAGTTTCCCGGACAGGGCTCATCAGCCCCAGCATTTT
CASSFPDRAHQPQHF
>TRBJ2-1|NA|TRBD2|TRBV19
TGTGCCAGTAGATGGGGGCTAGCGGGTAATACCTACAATGAGCAGTTCTTC
CASRWGLAGNTYNEQFF
>TRBJ1-2|few|TRBD1|TRBV4-1
TGCGCCAGCAGCCAAGGGGCTACAGGGGAAAACTATGGCTACACCTTC
CASSQGATGENYGYTF
>TRBJ2-1|few|TRBD2|TRBV4-1
TGCGCCAGCAGGCTTACTAGCGGGCTACTCTCCTACAATGAGCAGTTCTTC
CASRLTSGLLSYNEQFF
>TRBJ1-3|NA|NA|TRBV4-1
TGCGCCAGCAGCCAAGATAGCATCTCTGGAAACACCATATATTTT
CASSQDSISGNTIYF